Described below is a single T cell receptor beta chain sequence and its context. Its antigen is not identified. Germline V CDR1 and CDR2: SGHNT, YYREEE (reference sequence). The V end was cut by 0 bases, the J end by 5 bases, with 12 bases between. The CDR3 has 14 amino acids. The entry originates in a study of cytotoxic CD8 clonotypes in ibrutinib-treated CLL. Turning to the study itself: After median around 70 months, approximately 14 stayed in remission, around twelve progressed; responses around 24 partial, 2 complete. Findings and caveats of the study: Sustained-remission and progressing patients had unequal sampling times.

The table came from immunoSEQ multiplex PCR; TCRdb's copy has only in-frame clones and leaves some out. This table holds over 200,000 clones, about four fifths found once. The sequence came from a human donor with chronic lymphocytic leukemia. This rearrangement joins TRBV5-4 to TRBJ2-7; D possibly uses TRBD1 or TRBD2 (5 bases each). The sample in question was PBMCs, obtained after 12 months of ibrutinib treatment. In nucleotides, the CDR3 is TGTGCCAGCAGCTTGGATCGGGGCACCAACGAGCAGTACTTC. Encoded protein: CASSLDRGTNEQYF.